One and the same sample provided the 26 T cell receptor beta chains below, sequenced in a study of blood T cell repertoires in COVID-19. Only in-frame clones appear in the TCRdb table, and some are missing; sequencing was by immunoSEQ multiplex PCR. This table holds about 220,000 clones, about four fifths found once. Specimen: peripheral blood. These receptors all come from a woman aged 55-70 years with acute or convalescent COVID-19.

The chain couples TRBV5-1 to TRBJ1-5, with a weak D call TRBD1 (5 bases). V lost 0 bases and J lost 7, with 11 bases in between. Per germline, CDR1 SGHRS and CDR2 YFSETQ. This CDR3 comprises 14 residues. CDR3 protein: CASSLEGRGQPQHF. DNA for the CDR3: TGCGCCAGCAGCTTGGAAGGTAGGGGACAGCCCCAGCATTTT.

The chain carries TRBV11-2 and TRBJ2-2, with D maybe TRBD1 (6 bases). V shed 4 bases and J shed 5 bases, with 23 bases lying between them. The CDR3 runs to 18 residues. In germline, CDR1 is SGHAT, CDR2 FQNNGV. In DNA form, the CDR3 reads TGTGCCAGCAGCTATACTGGGGGCAGGGGCTTAGAAACCGGGGAGCTGTTTTTT. This gives the protein CASSYTGGRGLETGELFF.

The chain uses TRBV11-2 and TRBJ1-2; 8 bases line up with TRBD1. The CDR3 contains 14 residues. CDR1 and CDR2 (germline): SGHAT, FQNNGV. V was pared by 5 bases and J by 8 bases, with 10 bases of the junction left unmatched. CDR3: CASSGQGPGTGYTF. The CDR3 DNA follows: TGTGCCAGCAGCGGACAGGGCCCGGGAACGGGCTACACCTTC.

The V call is TRBV2, the J call TRBJ1-2; perhaps TRBD1 as D (6 bases). Deletions cut 5 bases from V and 4 bases from J, with 8 bases between. The CDR3 is 12 amino acids. Germline V gene lookup returns CDR1 SNHLY and CDR2 FYNNEI. CDR3 in amino acids: CASSQTGYGYTF. As DNA, the CDR3 is TGTGCCAGCAGTCAGACAGGCTATGGCTACACCTTC. The full variable domain, completed using reference TRBV2 and TRBJ1-2, is EPEVTQTPSHQVTQMGQEVILRCVPISNHLYFYWYRQILGQKVEFLVSFYNNEISEKSEIFDDQFSVERPDGSNFTLKIRSTKLEDSAMYFCASSQTGYGYTFGSGTRLTVV.

This clone was recorded many times. The chain couples TRBV29-1 to TRBJ1-1; weak D call: TRBD1 (6 bases). V lost 6 bases to trimming and J lost 4 bases, with 12 bases between them. Germline-derived CDR1 and CDR2 are SQVTM and ANQGSEA. This CDR3 is built from 12 residues. The CDR3 DNA sequence: TGCAGCGTGTTACAGGGCGTCACTGAAGCTTTCTTT. This gives the protein CSVLQGVTEAFF.

This clone was observed a few times. The chain recombines TRBV2 with TRBJ2-1; 12 nucleotides line up with TRBD2. The V segment lost 7 bases and the J segment 6 bases; nucleotides outside the gene matches: 7. The CDR3 contains 15 residues. The germline CDR1 and CDR2 sequences are SNHLY and FYNNEI. CDR3: CASNRLAGVPNEQFF. Written as DNA, the CDR3 is TGTGCCAGCAATAGACTAGCGGGGGTCCCCAATGAGCAGTTCTTC.

The gene calls are TRBV18 and TRBJ1-2; TRBD1 matches 8 bases. The junction had 5 bases not matched to a gene; V was cut back by 3 bases and J by 2 bases. This CDR3 contains 15 residues. Looked up from germline, CDR1 is KGHSH and CDR2 is LQKENI. The CDR3 DNA reads as TGTGCCAGCTCACCCGGGGACAGGAAAAACTATGGCTACACCTTC. This encodes CASSPGDRKNYGYTF. Based on the CDR3 plus reference TRBV18 and TRBJ1-2, the full variable domain is NAGVMQNPRHLVRRRGQEARLRCSPMKGHSHVYWYRQLPEEGLKFMVYLQKENIIDESGMPKERFSAEFPKEGPSILRIQQVVRGDSAAYFCASSPGDRKNYGYTFGSGTRLTVV.

Turning to this clone: Germline and junction disagree at one end, which may indicate a read error. This chain joins TRBV7-9 and TRBJ2-7; possibly TRBD1 for D (5 bases). The CDR3 extends over 12 amino acids. Germline V gene sequence: CDR1 SEHNR, CDR2 FQNEAQ (reference sequence). This CDR3 reads CASSLTRTPAIF. In nucleotides, the CDR3 is TGTGCCAGCAGCTTAACACGGACACCGGCAATCTTC. Full variable domain (missing parts from reference TRBV7-9 and TRBJ2-7): DTGVSQNPRHKITKRGQNVTFRCDPISEHNRLYWYRQTLGQGPEFLTYFQNEAQLEKSRLLSDRFSAERPKGSFSTLEIQRTEQGDSAMYLCASSLTRTPAIFGPGTRLTVT.

The chain recombines TRBV28 with TRBJ2-1, with 9 positions matching TRBD2. Trimming took 5 bases from V and 6 from J; bases not matched to a gene: 5. Per the germline V gene, CDR1 is MDHEN and CDR2 is SYDVKM. CDR3 length equals 14 residues. CDR3 in DNA: TGTGCCAGCAGTCCAGCGGGGGGTGGCAATGAGCAGTTCTTC. Amino acid sequence: CASSPAGGGNEQFF.

The chain recombines TRBV5-1 with TRBJ1-1, with 8 bases that match TRBD1. The CDR3 runs to 14 residues. V was pared by 1 base and J by 7 bases, with 6 bases of the junction left unmatched. Germline values: CDR1 SGHRS, CDR2 YFSETQ. The CDR3 region has the DNA TGCGCCAGCAGCTTGAGGGGACAGGTGGGTGAAGCTTTCTTT. It specifies CASSLRGQVGEAFF.

The rearrangement uses TRBV30 and TRBJ2-1; D gene unclear. Germline V CDR1 and CDR2: GTSNPN, SVGIG (reference sequence). The CDR3 is made up of 14 amino acids. Between the trimmed V and J ends, which lost 4 bases and 2 bases, there was a span of 12 bases. CDR3 amino acids: CAWNRVSAYNEQFF. The CDR3 coding sequence is TGTGCCTGGAACCGGGTTTCAGCCTACAATGAGCAGTTCTTC.

The rearrangement links TRBV19 to TRBJ2-2; D perhaps matches TRBD1 (5 bases). The germline V and J ends were trimmed by 9 bases and 5 bases, with 13 bases remaining between them. The CDR3 totals 13 residues. The V gene's germline CDR1 is LNHDA and CDR2 SQIVND (reference sequence). DNA of the CDR3: TGTGCCAGCTCACCGGCAGGGACCGGGGAGCTGTTTTTT. It encodes CASSPAGTGELFF.

The table lists this clone with a count of one. The chain has TRBV6-4 and TRBJ2-3, with TRBD2 identical over 11 bases. The CDR3 covers 15 residues. Per germline, CDR1 MRHNA and CDR2 SNTAGT. J was trimmed by 5 bases and V by 6 bases; bases with no gene match: 7. DNA for the CDR3: TGTGCCAGCAGCCAGAGACTAGCGGGGCAAGATACGCAGTATTTT. Amino acid sequence: CASSQRLAGQDTQYF.

This clone has only one observation. CDR3 residues: CASSFGAWTGRADEQFF. CDR3 sequence (DNA): TGTGCCAGCAGTTTTGGCGCCTGGACAGGCCGAGCTGATGAGCAGTTCTTC. This rearrangement joins TRBV27 to TRBJ2-1, with 7 bases fitting TRBD1. The CDR3 is 17 residues long. V gave up 3 bases and J gave up 8 bases; unmatched junction bases: 16. The germline V gene encodes CDR1 MNHEY and CDR2 SMNVEV (reference sequence).

This clone was observed a handful of times. The chain recombines TRBV5-1 with TRBJ1-1; TRBD1 matches at 7 bases. Trimming at V came to 4 bases and at J to 1 base, leaving 4 bases not matched to a gene. The CDR3 runs 14 residues. Germline V gives CDR1 SGHRS, CDR2 YFSETQ. The CDR3: CASSAGQTNTEAFF. The CDR3 DNA follows: TGCGCCAGCAGCGCGGGACAGACGAACACTGAAGCTTTCTTT.

The sample holds a few counts of this clone. This chain uses TRBV2 with TRBJ1-3; D remains unclear. V lost 7 bases, J lost 0 bases, and 10 bases lay in between. Germline V lookup: CDR1 SNHLY, CDR2 FYNNEI. The CDR3 has 14 residues. Written as DNA, the CDR3 is TGTGCCAGCAAGACGACACACTCTGGAAACACCATATATTTT. This sequence encodes CASKTTHSGNTIYF.

The chain is built from TRBV6-5 and TRBJ1-2; perhaps TRBD1 as D (5 bases). This CDR3 has 15 amino acids. The ends were cut back, 2 bases at V and 8 bases at J, with 18 bases in the middle. The V gene's germline CDR1 is MNHEY and CDR2 SVGAGI. The CDR3 loop is CASSYDLLGQEGYTF. Here the CDR3 DNA reads TGTGCCAGCAGTTACGATTTACTGGGGCAAGAAGGCTACACCTTC.

The chain uses TRBV3-1 (or the pseudogene TRBV3-2) and TRBJ2-5, with D unclear. CDR1 and CDR2 from the germline V gene are LGHDT and YNNKEL (reference sequence). The germline V and J ends were trimmed by 0 bases and 5 bases, with 10 bases remaining between them. The CDR3 has 14 residues. The CDR3 spells CASSQDVAAETQYF. The CDR3 bases are TGTGCCAGCAGCCAAGATGTAGCAGCGGAGACCCAGTACTTC.

V and J are TRBV28 and TRBJ1-1; a weak D match, TRBD1 (5 bases). V was cut by 7 bases and J by 6 bases, with 15 bases left in between. The CDR3 is 13 residues long. Germline values: CDR1 MDHEN, CDR2 SYDVKM. The CDR3 region has the DNA TGTGCCAGCACCTTAATTTGGGGGGCTGAAGCTTTCTTT. Translating it yields CASTLIWGAEAFF.

The chain recombines TRBV4-2 with TRBJ1-3; D unclear. The CDR3 is 15 amino acids. Germline CDR1 is LGHNA and CDR2 is YNFKEQ. Trimming cost V 0 bases and J 3 bases, with 9 bases left between them. CDR3 protein: CASSQERQNGNTIYF. CDR3 bases: TGTGCCAGCAGCCAAGAGCGGCAGAATGGAAACACCATATATTTT.

The chain uses TRBV19 and TRBJ2-3; the match to TRBD2 covers 10 bases. V dropped 5 bases and J dropped 6; count of bases not matched to a gene: 2. Germline V lookup: CDR1 LNHDA, CDR2 SQIVND (reference sequence). CDR3 length equals 13 residues. The CDR3 protein is CASSLAGGDTQYF. The CDR3 nucleotides read TGTGCCAGTAGTTTAGCGGGGGGTGATACGCAGTATTTT. The full variable domain, with the rest looked up from reference TRBV19 and TRBJ2-3, is DGGITQSPKYLFRKEGQNVTLSCEQNLNHDAMYWYRQDPGQGLRLIYYSQIVNDFQKGDIAEGYSVSREKKESFPLTVTSAQKNPTAFYLCASSLAGGDTQYFGPGTRLTVL.

The V call is TRBV5-1, the J call TRBJ1-2; D is perhaps TRBD1 (6 bases). CDR1 and CDR2 (germline): SGHRS, YFSETQ. The CDR3 length is 15 residues. Trimming removed 0 bases at V and 7 bases at J, with 16 bases between. The CDR3 spells CASSLGGQPDGGYTF. The CDR3 DNA sequence: TGCGCCAGCAGCTTGGGCGGACAGCCGGACGGTGGCTACACCTTC.

Only one count was recorded for this clone. The chain couples TRBV4-3 to TRBJ2-6; possible D gene TRBD2, 6 bases. From germline, CDR1 is LGHNA and CDR2 YSLEER. The CDR3 runs to 15 residues. V dropped 0 bases and J dropped 5 bases, with 8 bases sitting between them. Written as DNA, the CDR3 is TGCGCCAGCAGCCAAGACGGGGGTAGGGCCAACGTCCTGACTTTC. Protein: CASSQDGGRANVLTF.

The CDR3 DNA follows: TGTGCCAGTACCCGAGGACTTGGCTACACCTTC. Protein product: CASTRGLGYTF. This chain joins TRBV19 and TRBJ1-2; D is undetermined. The germline V and J ends were trimmed by 7 bases and 7 bases, with 10 bases remaining between them. The length of the CDR3 is 11 residues. CDR1 LNHDA and CDR2 SQIVND come from the germline V gene (reference sequence).

In this sample, this clone turned up a few times. This chain connects TRBV3-1 (or the pseudogene TRBV3-2) to TRBJ2-5; 15 bases align to TRBD2. V was clipped by 3 bases and J by 5 bases; unmatched bases: 4. The CDR3 has 16 residues. Germline V gene sequence: CDR1 LGHDT, CDR2 YNNKEL (reference sequence). CDR3 sequence reads: CASSQRTSGGAETQYF. The CDR3 DNA reads as TGTGCCAGCAGCCAGCGGACTAGCGGGGGGGCCGAGACCCAGTACTTC.

The V gene is TRBV27, the J gene TRBJ1-6; 10 positions agree with TRBD1. The CDR3 loop spans 15 amino acids. The V gene's germline CDR1 is MNHEY and CDR2 SMNVEV (reference sequence). The V gene end was trimmed by 3 bases and the J gene end by 8 bases; junction bases not matched to a gene: 4. The CDR3 loop reads CASSFGTGDDSPLHF. CDR3 in DNA: TGTGCCAGCAGTTTCGGGACAGGGGATGATTCACCCCTCCACTTT.